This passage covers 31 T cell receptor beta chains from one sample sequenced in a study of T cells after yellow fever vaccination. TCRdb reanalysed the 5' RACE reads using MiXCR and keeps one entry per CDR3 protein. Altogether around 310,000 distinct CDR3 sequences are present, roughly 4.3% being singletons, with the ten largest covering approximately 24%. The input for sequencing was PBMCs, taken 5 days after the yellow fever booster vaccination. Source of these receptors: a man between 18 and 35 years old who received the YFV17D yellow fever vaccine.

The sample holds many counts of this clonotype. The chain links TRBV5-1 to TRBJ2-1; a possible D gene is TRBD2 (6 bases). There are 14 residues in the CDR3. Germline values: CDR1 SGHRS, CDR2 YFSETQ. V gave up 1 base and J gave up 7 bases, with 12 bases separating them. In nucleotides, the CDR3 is TGCGCCAGCAGCTTGAAACTAGCTGGAAATGAGCAGTTCTTC. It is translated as CASSLKLAGNEQFF.

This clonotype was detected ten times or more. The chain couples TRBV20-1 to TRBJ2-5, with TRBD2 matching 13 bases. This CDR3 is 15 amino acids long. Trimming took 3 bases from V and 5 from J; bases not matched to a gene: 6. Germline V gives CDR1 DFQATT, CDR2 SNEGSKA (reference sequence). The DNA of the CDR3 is TGCAGTGCTAGGGAACTAGCGGGGGGGCCGGAGACCCAGTACTTC. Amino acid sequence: CSARELAGGPETQYF.

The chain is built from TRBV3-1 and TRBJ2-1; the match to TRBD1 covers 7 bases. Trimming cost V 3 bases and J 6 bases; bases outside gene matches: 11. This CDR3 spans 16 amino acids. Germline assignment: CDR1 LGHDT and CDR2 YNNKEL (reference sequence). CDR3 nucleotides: TGTGCCAGCAGCCAGCCCACAGGGGCCGGGGTCAATGAGCAGTTCTTC. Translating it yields CASSQPTGAGVNEQFF.

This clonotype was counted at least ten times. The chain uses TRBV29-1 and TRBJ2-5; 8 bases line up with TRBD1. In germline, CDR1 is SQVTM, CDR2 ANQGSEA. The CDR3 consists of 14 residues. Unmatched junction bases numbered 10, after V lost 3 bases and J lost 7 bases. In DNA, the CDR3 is TGCAGCGTTGATTGGGGACAGGCAGAGGGGACCCAGTACTTC. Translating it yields CSVDWGQAEGTQYF.

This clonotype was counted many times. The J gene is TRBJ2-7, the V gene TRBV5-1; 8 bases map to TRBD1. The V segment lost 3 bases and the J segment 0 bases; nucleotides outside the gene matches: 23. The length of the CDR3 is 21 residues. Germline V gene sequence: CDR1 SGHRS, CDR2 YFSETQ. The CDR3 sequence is CASSSTPVDRGRAFSSYEQYF. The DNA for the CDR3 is TGCGCCAGCAGCTCCACACCCGTCGACAGGGGAAGAGCCTTTAGCTCCTACGAGCAGTACTTC.

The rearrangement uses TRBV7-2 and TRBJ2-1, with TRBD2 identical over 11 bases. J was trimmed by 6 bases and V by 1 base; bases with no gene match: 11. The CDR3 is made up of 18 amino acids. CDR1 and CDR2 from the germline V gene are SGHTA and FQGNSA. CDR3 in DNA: TGTGCCAGCAGCTTAGTAGCGGCTAGCGGGGGGTATACCAATGAGCAGTTCTTC. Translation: CASSLVAASGGYTNEQFF.

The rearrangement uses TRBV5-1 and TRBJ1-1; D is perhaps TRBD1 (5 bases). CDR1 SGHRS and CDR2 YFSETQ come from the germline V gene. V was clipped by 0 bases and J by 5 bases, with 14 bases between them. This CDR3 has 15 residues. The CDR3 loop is CASSLVPGQRTEAFF. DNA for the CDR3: TGCGCCAGCAGCTTGGTTCCGGGGCAAAGAACTGAAGCTTTCTTT.

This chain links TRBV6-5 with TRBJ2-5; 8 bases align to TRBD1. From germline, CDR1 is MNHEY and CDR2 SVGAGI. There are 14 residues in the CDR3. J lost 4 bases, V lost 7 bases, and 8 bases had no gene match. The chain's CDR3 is CASTPGQGVETQYF. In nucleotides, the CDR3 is TGTGCCAGCACTCCAGGACAGGGTGTAGAGACCCAGTACTTC.

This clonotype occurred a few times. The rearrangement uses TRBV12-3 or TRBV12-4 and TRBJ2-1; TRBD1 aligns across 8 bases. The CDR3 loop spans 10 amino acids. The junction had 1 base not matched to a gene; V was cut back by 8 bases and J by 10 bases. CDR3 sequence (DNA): TGTGCCAGCGGGGACAGGGAGCAGTTCTTC. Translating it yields CASGDREQFF.

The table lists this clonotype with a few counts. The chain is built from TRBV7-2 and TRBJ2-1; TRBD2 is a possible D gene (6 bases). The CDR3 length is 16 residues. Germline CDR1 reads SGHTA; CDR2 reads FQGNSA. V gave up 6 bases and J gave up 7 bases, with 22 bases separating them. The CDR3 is CASSPGGRGLMNEQFF. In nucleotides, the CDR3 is TGTGCCAGCAGTCCCGGGGGTAGGGGCCTGATGAATGAGCAGTTCTTC. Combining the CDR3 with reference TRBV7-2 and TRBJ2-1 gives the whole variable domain GAGVSQSPSNKVTEKGKDVELRCDPISGHTALYWYRQSLGQGLEFLIYFQGNSAPDKSGLPSDRFSAERTGGSVSTLTIQRTQQEDSAVYLCASSPGGRGLMNEQFFGPGTRLTVL.

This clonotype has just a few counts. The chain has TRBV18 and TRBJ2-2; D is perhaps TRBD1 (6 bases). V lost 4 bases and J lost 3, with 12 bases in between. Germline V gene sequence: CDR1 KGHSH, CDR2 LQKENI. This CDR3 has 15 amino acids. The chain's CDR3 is CASSQTGSDTGELFF. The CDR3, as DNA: TGTGCCAGCTCACAAACAGGGTCGGACACCGGGGAGCTGTTTTTT.

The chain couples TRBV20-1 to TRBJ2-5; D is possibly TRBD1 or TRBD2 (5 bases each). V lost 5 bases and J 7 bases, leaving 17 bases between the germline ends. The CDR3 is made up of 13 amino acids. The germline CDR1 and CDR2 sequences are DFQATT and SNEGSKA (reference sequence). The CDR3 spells CSAGSGTVLTQYF. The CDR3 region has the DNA TGCAGTGCTGGATCCGGGACGGTTCTGACCCAGTACTTC.

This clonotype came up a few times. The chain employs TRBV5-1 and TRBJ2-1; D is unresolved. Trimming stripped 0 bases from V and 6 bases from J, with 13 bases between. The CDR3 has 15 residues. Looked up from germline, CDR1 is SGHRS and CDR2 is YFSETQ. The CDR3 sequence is CASSLDPRGFNEQFF. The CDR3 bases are TGCGCCAGCAGCTTGGACCCTCGTGGGTTCAATGAGCAGTTCTTC.

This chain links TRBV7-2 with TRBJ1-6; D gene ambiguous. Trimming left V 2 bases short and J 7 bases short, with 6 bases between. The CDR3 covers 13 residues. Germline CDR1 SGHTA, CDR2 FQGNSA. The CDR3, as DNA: TGTGCCAGCAGCTTATGGTTAAATTCACCCCTCCACTTT. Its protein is CASSLWLNSPLHF.

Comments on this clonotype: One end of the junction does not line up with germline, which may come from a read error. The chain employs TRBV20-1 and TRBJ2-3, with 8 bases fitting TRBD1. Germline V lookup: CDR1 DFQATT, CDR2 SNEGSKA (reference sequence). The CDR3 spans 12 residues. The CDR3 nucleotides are TGCAGTGCTGGACAGGGACCAGATACGCAGTGTTTT. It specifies CSAGQGPDTQCF.

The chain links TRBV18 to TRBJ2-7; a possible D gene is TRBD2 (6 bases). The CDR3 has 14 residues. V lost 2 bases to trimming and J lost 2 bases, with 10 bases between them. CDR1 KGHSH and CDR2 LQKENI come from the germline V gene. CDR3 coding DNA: TGTGCCAGCTCACCAGCGGGAAACCCCTACGAGCAGTACGTC. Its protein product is CASSPAGNPYEQYV.

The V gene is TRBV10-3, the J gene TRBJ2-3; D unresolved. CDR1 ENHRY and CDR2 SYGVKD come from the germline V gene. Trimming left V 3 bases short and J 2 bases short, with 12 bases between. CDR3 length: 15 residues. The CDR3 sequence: CAISEDSRYTDTQYF. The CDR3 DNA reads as TGTGCCATCAGTGAAGATAGCCGATACACAGATACGCAGTATTTT.

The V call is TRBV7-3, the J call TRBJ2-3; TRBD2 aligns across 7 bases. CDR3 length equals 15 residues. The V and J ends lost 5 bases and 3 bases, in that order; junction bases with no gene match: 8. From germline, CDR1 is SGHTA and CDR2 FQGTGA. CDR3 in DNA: TGTGCCAGCAGCAAAAGCGGGGAATCAACAGATACGCAGTATTTT. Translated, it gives CASSKSGESTDTQYF.

The CDR3 region is CASSPNRDEQYV. CDR3 DNA: TGTGCCAGCTCACCAAACAGGGACGAGCAGTACGTC. The chain uses TRBV18 and TRBJ2-7; the D gene is possibly TRBD1 (6 bases). V was trimmed by 2 bases and J by 5 bases, leaving 7 bases between them. Germline assignment: CDR1 KGHSH and CDR2 LQKENI. The CDR3 is made up of 12 amino acids.

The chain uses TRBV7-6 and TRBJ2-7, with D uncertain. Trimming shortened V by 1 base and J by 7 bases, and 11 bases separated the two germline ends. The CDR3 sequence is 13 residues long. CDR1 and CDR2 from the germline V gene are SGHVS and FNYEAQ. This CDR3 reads CASSLEPAREQYF. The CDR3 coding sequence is TGTGCCAGCAGCTTAGAGCCAGCCAGGGAGCAGTACTTC. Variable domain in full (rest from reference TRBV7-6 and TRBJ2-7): GAGVSQSPRYKVTKRGQDVALRCDPISGHVSLYWYRQALGQGPEFLTYFNYEAQQDKSGLPNDRFSAERPEGSISTLTIQRTEQRDSAMYRCASSLEPAREQYFGPGTRLTVT.

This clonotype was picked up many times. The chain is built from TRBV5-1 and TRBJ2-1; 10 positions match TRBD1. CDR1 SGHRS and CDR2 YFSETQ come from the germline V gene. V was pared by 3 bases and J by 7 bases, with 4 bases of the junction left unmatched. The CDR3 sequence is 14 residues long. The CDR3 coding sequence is TGCGCCAGCAGCTCTGGGACAGGGGATAATGAGCAGTTCTTC. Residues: CASSSGTGDNEQFF. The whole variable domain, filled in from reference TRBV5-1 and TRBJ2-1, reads KAGVTQTPRYLIKTRGQQVTLSCSPISGHRSVSWYQQTPGQGLQFLFEYFSETQRNKGNFPGRFSGRQFSNSRSEMNVSTLELGDSALYLCASSSGTGDNEQFFGPGTRLTVL.

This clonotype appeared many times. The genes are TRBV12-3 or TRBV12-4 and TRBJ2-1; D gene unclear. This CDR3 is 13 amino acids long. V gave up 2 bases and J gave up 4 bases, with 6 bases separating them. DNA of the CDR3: TGTGCCAGCAGTTTATTGGGATACAATGAGCAGTTCTTC. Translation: CASSLLGYNEQFF.

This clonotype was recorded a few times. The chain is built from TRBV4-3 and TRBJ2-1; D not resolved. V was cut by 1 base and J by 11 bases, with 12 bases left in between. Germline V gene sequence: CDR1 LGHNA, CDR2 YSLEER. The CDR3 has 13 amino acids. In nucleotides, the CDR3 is TGCGCCAGCAGCCAAGTCTTAGGCCTAAAGCAGTTCTTC. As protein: CASSQVLGLKQFF.

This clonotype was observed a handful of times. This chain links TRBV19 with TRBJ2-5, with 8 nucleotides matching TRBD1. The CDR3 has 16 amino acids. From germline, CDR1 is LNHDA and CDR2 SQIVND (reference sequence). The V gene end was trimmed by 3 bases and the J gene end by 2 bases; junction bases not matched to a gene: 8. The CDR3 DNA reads TGTGCCAGTAGTATCAAACAGGGGGGTTTGCAAGAGACCCAGTACTTC. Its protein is CASSIKQGGLQETQYF.

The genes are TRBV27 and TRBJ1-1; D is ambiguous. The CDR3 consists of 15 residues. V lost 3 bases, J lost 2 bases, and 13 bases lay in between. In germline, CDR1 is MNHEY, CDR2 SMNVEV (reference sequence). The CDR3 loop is CASSFIVRSNTEAFF. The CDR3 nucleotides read TGTGCCAGCAGTTTTATTGTAAGATCCAACACTGAAGCTTTCTTT.

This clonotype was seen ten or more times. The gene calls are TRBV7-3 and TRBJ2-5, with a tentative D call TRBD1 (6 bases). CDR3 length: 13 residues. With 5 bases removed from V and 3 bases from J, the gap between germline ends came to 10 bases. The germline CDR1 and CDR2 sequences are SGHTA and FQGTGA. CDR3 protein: CASSRGQKETQYF. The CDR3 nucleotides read TGTGCCAGCAGCCGTGGACAGAAAGAGACCCAGTACTTC.

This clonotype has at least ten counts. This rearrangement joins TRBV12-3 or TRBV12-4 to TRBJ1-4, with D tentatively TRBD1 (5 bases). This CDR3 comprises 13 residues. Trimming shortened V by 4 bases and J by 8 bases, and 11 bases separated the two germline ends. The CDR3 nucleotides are TGTGCCAGCAGTTCTGGGCGGGGGGAAAAACTGTTTTTT. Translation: CASSSGRGEKLFF.

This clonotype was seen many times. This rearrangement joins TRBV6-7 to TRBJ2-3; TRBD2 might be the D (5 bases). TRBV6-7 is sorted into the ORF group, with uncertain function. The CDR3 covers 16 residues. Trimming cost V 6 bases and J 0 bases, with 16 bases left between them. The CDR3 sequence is CASSYRTPRSTDTQYF. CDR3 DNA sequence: TGTGCCAGCAGCTATAGGACTCCGAGGAGCACAGATACGCAGTATTTT.

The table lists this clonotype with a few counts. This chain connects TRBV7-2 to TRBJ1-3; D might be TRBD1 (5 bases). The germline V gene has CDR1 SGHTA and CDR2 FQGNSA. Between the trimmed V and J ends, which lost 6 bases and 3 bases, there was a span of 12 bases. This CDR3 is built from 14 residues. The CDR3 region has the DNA TGTGCCAGCAGGACCCCGGGGGGTGGAAACACCATATATTTT. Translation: CASRTPGGGNTIYF.

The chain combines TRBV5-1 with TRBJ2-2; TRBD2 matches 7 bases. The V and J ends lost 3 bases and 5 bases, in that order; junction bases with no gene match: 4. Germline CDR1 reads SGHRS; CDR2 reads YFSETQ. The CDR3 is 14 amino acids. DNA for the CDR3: TGCGCCAGCAGCTGGGGGGGAGAGACCGGGGAGCTGTTTTTT. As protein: CASSWGGETGELFF.

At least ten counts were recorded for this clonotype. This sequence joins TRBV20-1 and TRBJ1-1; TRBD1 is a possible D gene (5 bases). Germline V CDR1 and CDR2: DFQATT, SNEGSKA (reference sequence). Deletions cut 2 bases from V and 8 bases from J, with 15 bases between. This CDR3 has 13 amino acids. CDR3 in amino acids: CSARIRGRVEAFF. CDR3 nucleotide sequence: TGCAGTGCTAGAATCCGGGGCAGGGTCGAAGCTTTCTTT.